Listed below are T cell receptor beta chains from one sample, sequenced in a study of blood T cell repertoires in COVID-19. TCRdb keeps only in-frame clones here, not all; method: immunoSEQ multiplex PCR. The data contain under 35,000 clones, 88% of them seen just once; the ten biggest clones take up roughly 8%. Source material: peripheral blood. All receptors derive from a woman aged 50 to 65 with active COVID-19. The CDR3 runs from the conserved cysteine through the conserved F or W. The order of the fields is V gene, J gene, D gene, clone size, CDR3 protein, CDR3 DNA. The D gene is left open where the match is weak. Clone size is stated in some rows and not others, as once, few, many or a class when expanded.

TRBV19,TRBJ2-7,-,-,CASSKDSYEQYF,TGTGCCAGTAGTAAGGACAGCTACGAGCAGTACTTC
TRBV28,TRBJ2-2,-,-,CASRDINTGELFF,TGTGCCAGCAGGGACATTAACACCGGGGAGCTGTTTTTT
TRBV3-1/TRBV3-2,TRBJ2-1,TRBD1,few,CASSPGTGFGEQFF,TGTGCCAGCAGCCCCGGGACAGGGTTTGGTGAGCAGTTCTTC
TRBV6-5,TRBJ1-2,-,-,CAIGPGDNYGYTF,TGTGCCATAGGGCCAGGGGATAACTATGGCTACACCTTC
TRBV4-1,TRBJ2-1,-,-,CASSQDVGSSYNEQFF,TGCGCCAGCAGCCAAGATGTGGGGAGCTCCTACAATGAGCAGTTCTTC
TRBV19,TRBJ2-2,-,-,CASSILGSSNTGELFF,TGTGCCAGTAGTATTCTGGGCTCTTCGAACACCGGGGAGCTGTTTTTT
TRBV2,TRBJ1-5,-,-,CASNYREDGQPQHF,TGTGCCAGCAACTACAGGGAAGATGGTCAGCCCCAGCATTTT
TRBV11-3,TRBJ1-4,-,-,CASSLEGAATNEKLFF,TGTGCCAGCAGCTTAGAGGGAGCTGCAACTAATGAAAAACTGTTTTTT
TRBV10-2,TRBJ2-1,-,-,CASSASSYNEQFF,TGCGCCAGCAGTGCCAGCTCCTACAATGAGCAGTTCTTC
TRBV24-1,TRBJ2-1,TRBD2,-,CATSDSTSGRANEQFF,TGTGCCACCAGTGATTCGACTAGCGGGAGGGCCAATGAGCAGTTCTTC
TRBV10-2,TRBJ1-6,-,-,CASSEVQGYSYNSPLHF,TGCGCCAGCAGTGAAGTTCAGGGCTACTCCTATAATTCACCCCTCCACTTT
TRBV5-5,TRBJ2-2,-,few,CASSPPKGQNTGELFF,TGTGCCAGCAGCCCACCAAAGGGACAGAACACCGGGGAGCTGTTTTTT
TRBV27,TRBJ2-7,-,-,CASSLSVRGYEQYF,TGTGCCAGCAGTTTATCAGTCAGGGGTTACGAGCAGTACTTC
TRBV7-4,TRBJ2-1,TRBD2,-,CASSLAGLARDNEQFF,TGTGCCAGCAGCTTAGCTGGACTAGCGAGGGACAATGAGCAGTTCTTC
TRBV7-9,TRBJ2-3,-,-,CASSSREANTDTQYF,TGTGCCAGCAGCTCTCGAGAAGCGAACACAGATACGCAGTATTTT
TRBV5-4,TRBJ2-3,-,once,CASSLDGGAVDTQYF,TGTGCCAGCAGCTTGGATGGGGGCGCGGTAGATACGCAGTATTTT
TRBV12-2,TRBJ2-7,-,-,CASRFRPGPWEEYF,TGTGCAAGTCGCTTCAGGCCGGGACCATGGGAGGAGTACTTC
TRBV4-1,TRBJ2-7,-,-,CASSQFTGSYEQYF,TGCGCCAGCAGCCAATTCACCGGGAGTTACGAGCAGTACTTC
TRBV24-1,TRBJ2-5,TRBD1,-,CATSDTGGQIQETQYF,TGTGCCACCAGTGATACTGGGGGACAGATCCAAGAGACCCAGTACTTC
TRBV6-1,TRBJ1-1,-,few,CASSELWRDTEAFF,TGTGCCAGCAGTGAATTGTGGCGGGACACTGAAGCTTTCTTT
TRBV19,TRBJ2-7,TRBD2,few,CASSMKVAGGYEQYF,TGTGCCAGTAGTATGAAGGTAGCGGGAGGCTACGAGCAGTACTTC
TRBV5-5,TRBJ2-2,TRBD2,-,CASSFRTSENTGELFF,TGTGCCAGCAGCTTCAGGACTAGCGAGAACACCGGGGAGCTGTTTTTT
TRBV5-1,TRBJ1-1,-,-,CASSFEGAVTEAFF,TGCGCCAGCAGCTTTGAAGGGGCGGTCACTGAAGCTTTCTTT
TRBV14,TRBJ1-5,TRBD1,few,CATTLQGSNQPQHF,TGTGCCACCACTCTACAGGGGAGCAATCAGCCCCAGCATTTT
TRBV11-2,TRBJ2-7,TRBD2,-,CASSATSGSSYEQYF,TGTGCCAGCAGCGCCACTAGCGGGAGCTCCTACGAGCAGTACTTC
TRBV27,TRBJ2-7,-,-,CASRGSLEQYF,TGTGCCAGCCGGGGAAGCCTCGAGCAGTACTTC
TRBV3-1/TRBV3-2,TRBJ1-2,TRBD1,-,CASSQVGQGVGYTF,TGTGCCAGCAGCCAAGTGGGACAGGGAGTCGGCTACACCTTC
TRBV3-1/TRBV3-2,TRBJ1-2,TRBD1,-,CASSLNRGGGYTF,TGTGCCAGCAGCCTAAACAGGGGTGGTGGCTACACCTTC
TRBV29-1,TRBJ2-1,-,-,CSVVLDSTYNEQFF,TGCAGCGTTGTTCTGGACTCCACCTACAATGAGCAGTTCTTC
TRBV7-2,TRBJ1-2,-,-,CASSVQGYGYTF,TGTGCCAGCAGCGTACAGGGTTATGGCTACACCTTC
TRBV24-1,TRBJ1-1,TRBD1,-,CATSDPGTGNTEAFF,TGTGCCACCAGTGATCCGGGGACAGGGAACACTGAAGCTTTCTTT
TRBV7-9,TRBJ2-5,-,-,CASSLLGAETQYF,TGTGCCAGCAGCTTACTGGGGGCAGAGACCCAGTACTTC
TRBV5-5,TRBJ2-1,-,-,CASSSTTRYSYNEQFF,TGTGCCAGCAGCTCTACCACTCGTTACTCCTACAATGAGCAGTTCTTC
TRBV2,TRBJ1-1,-,-,CASNQAGGDTEAFF,TGTGCCAGCAACCAGGCTGGAGGTGACACTGAAGCTTTCTTT
TRBV15,TRBJ1-1,-,-,CATSRDGAESSTEAFF,TGTGCCACCAGCAGAGATGGGGCAGAATCAAGCACTGAAGCTTTCTTT
TRBV28,TRBJ2-1,-,-,CASSLGGLNEQFF,TGTGCCAGCAGTTTGGGGGGACTGAATGAGCAGTTCTTC
TRBV5-1,TRBJ2-3,TRBD1,-,CASSPQGQGADTQYF,TGCGCCAGCAGCCCCCAGGGACAGGGGGCAGATACGCAGTATTTT
TRBV5-1,TRBJ2-5,TRBD1,-,CASSKTGQETQYF,TGCGCCAGCAGCAAGACAGGGCAAGAGACCCAGTACTTC
TRBV7-3,TRBJ2-3,TRBD1,-,CASSPTAGGTDTQYF,TGTGCCAGCAGCCCCACGGCAGGGGGAACGGATACGCAGTATTTT
TRBV7-9,TRBJ2-3,TRBD2,-,CASSYTGLAPDTQYF,TGTGCCAGCAGCTATACGGGACTAGCCCCGGATACGCAGTATTTT
TRBV4-2,TRBJ1-5,TRBD1,-,CASSLQGAGNQPQHF,TGTGCCAGCAGCCTACAGGGGGCTGGCAATCAGCCCCAGCATTTT